The next 27 T cell receptor beta chains were all read from a single sample in a study of technical replicates of blood from a handful of donors. TCRdb's copy holds only in-frame clones and misses some; the assay was immunoSEQ multiplex PCR. In the table there are around 70,000 clones, 85% to 95% of which are singletons. The source material was T cells isolated from PBMCs. All receptors come from a human donor in good health.

CDR3 in amino acids: CASTRTSGYNEQFF. CDR3 nucleotide sequence: TGTGCCAGCACCAGGACTAGCGGCTACAATGAGCAGTTCTTC. V and J are TRBV6-1 and TRBJ2-1, with TRBD2 matching 10 bases. The CDR3 length is 14 residues. CDR1 and CDR2 from the germline V gene are MNHNS and SASEGT. J lost 3 bases, V lost 7 bases, and 3 bases had no gene match.

There are a few counts of this clone. The chain recombines TRBV28 with TRBJ2-7; D is uncertain. V was shortened by 4 bases and J by 2 bases, with 3 bases between the two germline ends. This CDR3 is built from 11 residues. Germline V gene lookup returns CDR1 MDHEN and CDR2 SYDVKM. The CDR3 nucleotides are TGTGCCAGCAGTTATACCTACGAGCAGTACTTC. Translation gives CASSYTYEQYF.

The rearrangement joins TRBV28 to TRBJ2-6; D is possibly TRBD2 (5 bases). V gave up 2 bases and J gave up 4 bases, with 6 bases separating them. The CDR3 contains 14 residues. From germline, CDR1 is MDHEN and CDR2 SYDVKM. The CDR3 coding sequence is TGTGCCAGCAGTTTACTAGCCGGGGCCAACGTCCTGACTTTC. Its protein product is CASSLLAGANVLTF.

This clone was seen only a few times. This sequence joins TRBV5-1 and TRBJ1-2; D is ambiguous. The CDR3 loop spans 14 amino acids. Per the germline V gene, CDR1 is SGHRS and CDR2 is YFSETQ. Trimming took 4 bases from V and 0 from J, leaving 10 bases between them. In nucleotides, the CDR3 is TGCGCCAGCAGCATTCAGACAACTAACTATGGCTACACCTTC. Its protein product is CASSIQTTNYGYTF.

This chain links TRBV4-1 with TRBJ2-7; D is perhaps TRBD2 (6 bases). V was cut by 0 bases and J by 2 bases, with 11 bases left in between. Germline CDR1 reads MGHRA; CDR2 reads YSYEKL. The CDR3 sequence is 15 residues long. Here the CDR3 reads CASSQEGGDPYEQYF. The CDR3 nucleotides read TGCGCCAGCAGCCAAGAGGGAGGAGATCCCTACGAGCAGTACTTC.

J is TRBJ2-7 and V is TRBV29-1; 9 bases map to TRBD2. The CDR3 spans 13 residues. The junction had 4 bases not matched to a gene; V was cut back by 7 bases and J by 0 bases. CDR1 and CDR2 (germline): SQVTM, ANQGSEA. As DNA, the CDR3 is TGCAGCGCAGGTAGCGGGAGCTCCTACGAGCAGTACTTC. Its translation is CSAGSGSSYEQYF.

V usage is TRBV2 and J usage is TRBJ1-1; no definite D call. Trimming cost V 5 bases and J 1 base, with 11 bases left between them. Per the germline V gene, CDR1 is SNHLY and CDR2 is FYNNEI. The CDR3 sequence is 14 residues long. This CDR3 reads CASSNREGNTEAFF. The CDR3 DNA follows: TGTGCCAGCAGTAACAGAGAAGGGAACACTGAAGCTTTCTTT. Looking up the rest from reference TRBV2 and TRBJ1-1 gives the full variable domain: EPEVTQTPSHQVTQMGQEVILRCVPISNHLYFYWYRQILGQKVEFLVSFYNNEISEKSEIFDDQFSVERPDGSNFTLKIRSTKLEDSAMYFCASSNREGNTEAFFGQGTRLTVV.

CDR3 region: CASSFDRGAYNEQFF. CDR3 coding DNA: TGTGCCAGCAGCTTCGACAGGGGGGCGTACAATGAGCAGTTCTTC. V gene TRBV7-3 combines with J gene TRBJ2-1; 9 nucleotides align to TRBD1. Losses at the gene ends were 3 bases for V and 4 bases for J; bases not matched to a gene: 4. The CDR3 covers 15 residues. Germline loops: CDR1 SGHTA, CDR2 FQGTGA.

This chain uses TRBV6-5 with TRBJ1-5, with D unclear. The CDR3 covers 13 residues. Germline V CDR1 and CDR2: MNHEY, SVGAGI. The germline V and J ends were trimmed by 2 bases and 5 bases, with 7 bases remaining between them. CDR3 sequence: CASSYRFYQPQHF. In DNA, the CDR3 is TGTGCCAGCAGTTACCGGTTCTATCAGCCCCAGCATTTT.

The chain has TRBV19 and TRBJ1-5; 9 nucleotides align to TRBD1. CDR1 and CDR2 from the germline V gene are LNHDA and SQIVND (reference sequence). The CDR3 totals 18 residues. V trimming: 0 bases; J trimming: 4 bases; junction bases outside the gene matches: 10. The CDR3 reads CASSIDVIGTGWNQPQHF. CDR3 bases: TGTGCCAGTAGTATAGATGTTATCGGGACAGGGTGGAATCAGCCCCAGCATTTT.

This chain joins TRBV5-1 and TRBJ1-4, with 7 nucleotides matching TRBD1. The CDR3 spans 15 residues. Unmatched junction bases numbered 5, after V lost 3 bases and J lost 3 bases. Per germline, CDR1 SGHRS and CDR2 YFSETQ. CDR3 region: CASSSRQGSNEKLFF. The CDR3 bases are TGCGCCAGCAGCTCCCGACAGGGTTCTAATGAAAAACTGTTTTTT.

This sequence joins TRBV11-3 and TRBJ2-3; D is possibly TRBD2 (8 bases). Trimming left V 3 bases short and J 5 bases short, with 15 bases between. There are 15 residues in the CDR3. CDR1 is SGHNT, CDR2 YENEEA, per germline. CDR3 sequence: CASSFGRGLGDTQYF. In DNA, the CDR3 is TGTGCCAGCAGCTTCGGGAGGGGGCTTGGAGATACGCAGTATTTT.

The chain combines TRBV6-5 with TRBJ2-7; tentatively, D is TRBD2 (5 bases). Germline-derived CDR1 and CDR2 are MNHEY and SVGAGI. The CDR3 loop spans 14 amino acids. Trimming removed 2 bases at V and 2 bases at J, with 10 bases between. CDR3 amino acids: CASSYAGVPYEQYF. The DNA of the CDR3 is TGTGCCAGCAGTTACGCCGGGGTGCCCTACGAGCAGTACTTC.

V usage is TRBV5-4 and J usage is TRBJ2-1, with TRBD2 as a possible D gene (6 bases). Germline loops: CDR1 SGHNT, CDR2 YYREEE (reference sequence). V was clipped by 4 bases and J by 4 bases, with 12 bases between them. CDR3 length equals 14 residues. The CDR3 nucleotides are TGTGCCAGCAGCATCTCCCGGGAGTACAATGAGCAGTTCTTC. Protein product: CASSISREYNEQFF. Full variable domain (remainder filled in from reference TRBV5-4 and TRBJ2-1): ETGVTQSPTHLIKTRGQQVTLRCSSQSGHNTVSWYQQALGQGPQFIFQYYREEENGRGNFPPRFSGLQFPNYSSELNVNALELDDSALYLCASSISREYNEQFFGPGTRLTVL.

The chain joins TRBV5-6 to TRBJ2-7, with D maybe TRBD2 (5 bases). This CDR3 comprises 13 residues. Germline CDR1 and CDR2: SGHDT and YYEEEE. V dropped 2 bases and J dropped 1 base, with 7 bases sitting between them. The CDR3 DNA sequence: TGTGCCAGCAGCTTCCGACTATCCTACGAGCAGTACTTC. Its translation: CASSFRLSYEQYF. The whole variable domain, remainder taken from reference TRBV5-6 and TRBJ2-7, is DAGVTQSPTHLIKTRGQQVTLRCSPKSGHDTVSWYQQALGQGPQFIFQYYEEEERQRGNFPDRFSGHQFPNYSSELNVNALLLGDSALYLCASSFRLSYEQYFGPGTRLTVT.

This chain links TRBV28 with TRBJ2-7; the match to TRBD2 covers 13 bases. There are 17 residues in the CDR3. The V and J ends lost 2 bases and 2 bases, in that order; junction bases with no gene match: 6. Germline V lookup: CDR1 MDHEN, CDR2 SYDVKM. The CDR3 nucleotides are TGTGCCAGCAGTTTACCGGGACTAGCGGGAAGAGCCTACGAGCAGTACTTC. This encodes CASSLPGLAGRAYEQYF.

This rearrangement joins TRBV2 to TRBJ1-4; a weak D match, TRBD1 (5 bases). V shed 4 bases and J shed 13 bases, with 7 bases lying between them. This CDR3 region has 10 residues. Germline CDR1 reads SNHLY; CDR2 reads FYNNEI. The CDR3 spells CASSGRGLFF. For the CDR3, the DNA is TGTGCCAGCAGTGGGAGGGGACTGTTTTTT. Together with reference TRBV2 and TRBJ1-4, the CDR3 gives the full variable domain: EPEVTQTPSHQVTQMGQEVILRCVPISNHLYFYWYRQILGQKVEFLVSFYNNEISEKSEIFDDQFSVERPDGSNFTLKIRSTKLEDSAMYFCASSGRGLFFGSGTQLSVL.

J is TRBJ2-3 and V is TRBV5-5; a weak D match, TRBD1 (5 bases). Per germline, CDR1 SGHKS and CDR2 YYEKEE (reference sequence). V gave up 4 bases and J gave up 2 bases, with 26 bases separating them. There are 19 residues in the CDR3. CDR3 protein: CASSPDGAKYTANTDTQYF. CDR3 nucleotides: TGTGCCAGCAGCCCGGATGGGGCGAAATATACTGCAAACACAGATACGCAGTATTTT.

This sequence joins TRBV11-2 and TRBJ2-2, with D tentatively TRBD2 (6 bases). The V end lost 7 bases, the J end lost 2 bases, and 17 bases lay between the germline ends. Germline V gene data show CDR1 as SGHAT and CDR2 as FQNNGV. The CDR3 loop spans 16 amino acids. The CDR3 DNA is TGTGCCAGCAACCCCGGGATGCGGGGCAACACCGGGGAGCTGTTTTTT. Its translation: CASNPGMRGNTGELFF.

The chain links TRBV5-1 to TRBJ2-2; possible D gene TRBD2, 6 bases. CDR3 length: 13 amino acids. V was shortened by 0 bases and J by 7 bases, with 7 bases between the two germline ends. The V gene's germline CDR1 is SGHRS and CDR2 YFSETQ. The CDR3 spells CASSLATSGELFF. In DNA form, the CDR3 reads TGCGCCAGCAGCTTGGCGACTAGCGGGGAGCTGTTTTTT.

The chain carries TRBV4-1 and TRBJ1-2, with D tentatively TRBD1 (5 bases). Trimming left V 2 bases short and J 1 base short, with 17 bases between. Germline lookup yields CDR1 MGHRA and CDR2 YSYEKL. This CDR3 comprises 17 residues. Here the CDR3 DNA reads TGCGCCAGCAGCCAAAACCAGGGTTACCTCCTTAACTATGGCTACACCTTC. Amino acid sequence: CASSQNQGYLLNYGYTF.

The chain has TRBV27 and TRBJ1-4; perhaps TRBD1 as D (6 bases). The germline gives CDR1 MNHEY, CDR2 SMNVEV (reference sequence). V gave up 4 bases and J gave up 10 bases, with 22 bases separating them. The CDR3 totals 16 residues. The CDR3 sequence is CASSSPRGDRQRKLFF. The CDR3 DNA reads TGTGCCAGCAGTTCCCCCAGGGGAGACAGGCAACGAAAACTGTTTTTT.

The chain links TRBV7-9 to TRBJ2-7; tentative D call: TRBD2 (6 bases). CDR1 is SEHNR, CDR2 FQNEAQ, per germline (reference sequence). V lost 1 base and J lost 3, with 16 bases in between. CDR3 length equals 16 residues. CDR3 DNA: TGTGCCAGCAGCTTAGGGTCTCGCGGGAAGATCTACGAGCAGTACTTC. Residues: CASSLGSRGKIYEQYF.

The rearrangement links TRBV7-8 to TRBJ1-6; D ambiguous. The V and J ends lost 2 bases and 7 bases respectively, with 6 bases between them. CDR1 is SGHVS, CDR2 FQNEAQ, per germline. The CDR3 spans 13 residues. The CDR3 region is CASSLTENSPLHF. The CDR3 DNA reads TGTGCCAGCAGCTTAACAGAGAATTCACCCCTCCACTTT.

V usage is TRBV7-9 and J usage is TRBJ2-1, with D maybe TRBD2 (5 bases). The V end was cut by 1 base, the J end by 2 bases, with 6 bases between. The CDR3 is made up of 14 amino acids. Germline-derived CDR1 and CDR2 are SEHNR and FQNEAQ (reference sequence). CDR3 nucleotide sequence: TGTGCCAGCAGCTTAGGGACTGCCTACAATGAGCAGTTCTTC. It translates to CASSLGTAYNEQFF.

This chain uses TRBV21-1 with TRBJ2-1; TRBD2, the table's D call, lacks a check against the DNA. TRBV21-1 is flagged as a pseudogene. CDR3 length: 16 amino acids. The CDR3 DNA reads TGTGCCAGCAGGCAAACTAGCGGGGGTCCCTACAATGAGCAGTTCTTC. Translated, it gives CASRQTSGGPYNEQFF.

The chain carries TRBV6-5 and TRBJ2-1; D gene unclear. In germline, CDR1 is MNHEY, CDR2 SVGAGI. The CDR3 runs 12 residues. V was trimmed by 2 bases and J by 6 bases, leaving 5 bases between them. This chain's CDR3 is CASSYGRNEQFF. The CDR3 DNA follows: TGTGCCAGCAGTTACGGGCGCAATGAGCAGTTCTTC.